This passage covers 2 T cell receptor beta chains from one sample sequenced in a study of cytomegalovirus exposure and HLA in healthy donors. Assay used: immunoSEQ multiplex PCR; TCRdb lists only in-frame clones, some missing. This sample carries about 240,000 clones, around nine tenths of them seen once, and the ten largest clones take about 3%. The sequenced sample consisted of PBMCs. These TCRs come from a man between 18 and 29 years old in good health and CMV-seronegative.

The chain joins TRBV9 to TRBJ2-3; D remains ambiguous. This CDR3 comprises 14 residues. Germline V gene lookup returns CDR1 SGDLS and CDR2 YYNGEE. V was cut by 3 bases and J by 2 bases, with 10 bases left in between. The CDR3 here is CASSALRNTDTQYF. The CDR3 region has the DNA TGTGCCAGCAGCGCTCTGAGAAACACAGATACGCAGTATTTT.

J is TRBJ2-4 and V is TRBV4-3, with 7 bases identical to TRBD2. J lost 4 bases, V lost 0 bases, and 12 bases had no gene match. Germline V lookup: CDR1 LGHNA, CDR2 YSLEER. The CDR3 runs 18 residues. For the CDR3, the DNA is TGCGCCAGCAGCCAAGATAGTCCGCGGGGGACGAATAAAAACATTCAGTACTTC. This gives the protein CASSQDSPRGTNKNIQYF.